The clone carrying this T cell receptor beta chain has at least ten counts. The antigen is not known. During its preparation, the TCRbeta library received unique molecular identifiers. From the PCR reads, TCRdb called clonotypes with MiXCR, one entry per CDR3 protein. The sample gives just under 150,000 distinct CDR3 sequences, 8% to 10% of which show up once; around 18% is in the top ten. The data were obtained in a study of T-cell reconstitution after alpha-beta-depleted transplantation in children. This CDR3 has 14 residues. Trimming left V 4 bases short and J 2 bases short, with 12 bases between. Germline V CDR1 and CDR2: SGHRS, YFSETQ. The study, taken as a whole, reports: The study reportedly traced alpha-beta T cells about two months after transplant to several hundred expanded graft clones.

The chain employs TRBV5-1 and TRBJ1-2, with a tentative D call TRBD1 (6 bases). The material sequenced was PBMCs, mostly from graft donor cells, taken 180 days after TCRalphabeta/CD19-depleted stem cell transplant. The sequence was obtained from a female patient between 2 and 15 years old who had a stem cell transplant for congenital amegakaryocytic thrombocytopenia, so the T cells may come from the graft donor. CDR3 sequence: CASSAPGANYGYTF. CDR3 nucleotide sequence: TGCGCCAGCAGCGCACCGGGGGCGAACTATGGCTACACCTTC.